The 6 T cell receptor beta chains in this list originate from one sample, sequenced in a study of T cell changes during pregnancy in multiple sclerosis. Method: immunoSEQ multiplex PCR; TCRdb's copy keeps in-frame clones and lacks some. Here the sample spans tens of thousands of clones, approximately 90% being singletons. The sample here was CD8+ T cells from peripheral blood mononuclear cells, taken before pregnancy. Every receptor here comes from a female donor with multiple sclerosis, enrolled in a pregnancy study.

The rearrangement links TRBV6-1 to TRBJ1-1; D may be TRBD1 (6 bases). CDR1 and CDR2 from the germline V gene are MNHNS and SASEGT. This CDR3 has 13 amino acids. V was shortened by 6 bases and J by 2 bases, with 10 bases between the two germline ends. CDR3 sequence reads: CASRDSLNTEAFF. The CDR3 bases are TGTGCCAGCAGGGACAGTCTAAACACTGAAGCTTTCTTT.

This clone appeared a single time. V usage is TRBV4-2 and J usage is TRBJ2-3; 8 bases map to TRBD2. This CDR3 contains 17 residues. V gave up 0 bases and J gave up 3 bases; unmatched junction bases: 8. The germline V gene has CDR1 LGHNA and CDR2 YNFKEQ. This CDR3 reads CASSQDGVGLATDTQYF. The CDR3, as DNA: TGTGCCAGCAGCCAAGATGGGGTCGGACTAGCAACAGATACGCAGTATTTT.

This sequence joins TRBV27 and TRBJ2-7, with 9 bases matching TRBD2. CDR1 and CDR2 from the germline V gene are MNHEY and SMNVEV (reference sequence). There are 15 residues in the CDR3. The V segment lost 8 bases and the J segment 5 bases; nucleotides outside the gene matches: 13. The CDR3 is CASSPPGLANHEQYF. CDR3 sequence (DNA): TGTGCCAGCTCGCCTCCGGGACTAGCTAACCACGAGCAGTACTTC.

The chain links TRBV4-1 to TRBJ2-3, with D maybe TRBD2 (5 bases). The CDR3 has 15 residues. V gave up 0 bases and J gave up 7 bases, with 14 bases separating them. Germline V gives CDR1 MGHRA, CDR2 YSYEKL. CDR3 region: CASSQDPSEAYTQYF. In DNA, the CDR3 is TGCGCCAGCAGCCAAGATCCCTCGGAGGCTTATACGCAGTATTTT.

The chain employs TRBV7-6 and TRBJ1-3, with 8 bases matching TRBD1. J gave up 4 bases and V 5 bases, and 4 bases lay outside the gene matches. The CDR3 is 14 amino acids. The germline V gene has CDR1 SGHVS and CDR2 FNYEAQ. Written as DNA, the CDR3 is TGTGCCAGCAGCCCCCGGGACAGGGGAAACACCATATATTTT. Its translation is CASSPRDRGNTIYF.

In regard to this clone: Other DNA sequences within the sample encode an identical CDR3. The J gene is TRBJ1-2, the V gene TRBV5-1; maybe TRBD1 (5 bases). The V gene lost 0 bases and the J gene lost 5 bases, with 17 bases spanning the gap. In germline, CDR1 is SGHRS, CDR2 YFSETQ. There are 16 residues in the CDR3. DNA of the CDR3: TGCGCCAGCAGCTTGGCTTCAGGGTTGCCCCGGTATGGCTACACCTTC. Protein sequence: CASSLASGLPRYGYTF.